These T cell receptor beta chains were read from a single sample in a study of T cells in Graves' hyperthyroidism and ophthalmopathy. Each CDR3 protein gets one entry after TCRdb re-called the multiplex PCR reads with MiXCR. The sample includes around 520,000 distinct CDR3 sequences, under 15% of them seen just once. Material: blood. Receptors originate from a woman aged 18-30 years with Graves' hyperthyroidism. CDR3s include the opening cysteine and the closing phenylalanine or tryptophan. The order of the fields is D gene, clone size, V gene, J gene, CDR3 protein, CDR3 DNA. A D gene is named only where the DNA matches it firmly. Clone size, where shown, is once, few, many, or a class for clones that have expanded.

TRBD2	-	TRBV3-1	TRBJ2-3	CASSGAGGWRNTQYF	TGTGCCAGCAGTGGGGCGGGAGGATGGCGAAATACGCAGTATTTT
-	-	TRBV9	TRBJ2-5	CASSSRTEGETQYF	TGTGCCAGCAGCTCCCGGACGGAGGGGGAGACCCAGTACTTC
-	many	TRBV9	TRBJ1-1	CASSWGHQNTEAFF	TGTGCCAGCAGCTGGGGACACCAGAACACTGAAGCTTTCTTT
TRBD2	-	TRBV14	TRBJ2-7	CASSHAPGTSGISENEQYF	TGTGCCAGCAGCCATGCACCCGGGACTAGCGGGATTTCAGAAAACGAGCAGTACTTC
-	many	TRBV12-3/TRBV12-4	TRBJ2-1	CASRGICVSYNEQFF	TGTGCCAGCAGGGGAATTTGCGTGTCCTACAATGAGCAGTTCTTC
TRBD1	-	TRBV6-2/TRBV6-3	TRBJ2-4	CASSAQRQGKNIQYF	TGTGCCAGCAGCGCCCAGAGACAGGGCAAAAACATTCAGTACTTC
-	many	TRBV5-1	TRBJ1-1	CASSSKRARDTEAFF	TGCGCCAGCAGCTCCAAGAGGGCGCGGGACACTGAAGCTTTCTTT
-	many	TRBV19	TRBJ2-5	CASSIIGSQETQYF	TGTGCCAGTAGTATCATCGGCAGCCAAGAGACCCAGTACTTC
-	many	TRBV18	TRBJ2-7	CASSPPQIGRYEQYF	TGTGCCAGCTCACCTCCCCAAATTGGCCGCTACGAGCAGTACTTC
TRBD2	many	TRBV11-3	TRBJ2-1	CASSPGGNSYNEQFF	TGTGCCAGCAGCCCGGGGGGGAACTCCTACAATGAGCAGTTCTTC
-	many	TRBV20-1	TRBJ1-1	CSASWTLEAFF	TGCAGTGCTAGTTGGACGTTAGAAGCTTTCTTT
-	many	TRBV5-1	TRBJ1-2	CASSLTLPEDGYTF	TGCGCCAGCAGCTTGACACTACCCGAGGATGGCTACACCTTC
TRBD2	-	TRBV7-9	TRBJ2-1	CASRSKGLAVGNEQFF	TGTGCCAGCAGATCTAAGGGGCTAGCGGTTGGCAATGAGCAGTTCTTC
TRBD2	many	TRBV6-5	TRBJ2-5	CASSYSGLAGGRETQYF	TGTGCCAGCAGTTACTCGGGACTAGCGGGGGGACGGGAGACCCAGTACTTC
-	many	TRBV6-5	TRBJ1-1	CASSYSWQLNTEAFF	TGTGCCAGCAGTTACTCCTGGCAACTGAACACTGAAGCTTTCTTT
-	-	TRBV4-1	TRBJ2-3	CASSQDKGSSTDTQYF	TGCGCCAGCAGCCAAGATAAGGGCAGTAGCACAGATACGCAGTATTTT